This T cell receptor (beta chain) stems from a study of blood T cell repertoires in COVID-19. Across the whole study: COVID-19 samples collected from the United States, Italy and Spain covered acute and convalescent phases.

Germline CDR1 KGHSH, CDR2 LQKENI. CDR3 length: 16 amino acids. Trimming took off 2 bases at V and 4 bases at J, with 17 bases between the two ends. Repertoires were generated with immunoSEQ multiplex PCR, while TCRdb's copy carries only in-frame clones and drops some. Among roughly 290,000 clones listed, about 87% were seen once. This clonotype was sampled from a woman aged 45 to 65 who had recovered from COVID-19. Sequenced: peripheral blood. The chain combines TRBV18 with TRBJ1-1; TRBD1 might be the D (5 bases). CDR3 in amino acids: CASSPGAGARGTEAFF. The CDR3 DNA follows: TGTGCCAGCTCACCAGGGGCCGGGGCGCGGGGCACTGAAGCTTTCTTT.